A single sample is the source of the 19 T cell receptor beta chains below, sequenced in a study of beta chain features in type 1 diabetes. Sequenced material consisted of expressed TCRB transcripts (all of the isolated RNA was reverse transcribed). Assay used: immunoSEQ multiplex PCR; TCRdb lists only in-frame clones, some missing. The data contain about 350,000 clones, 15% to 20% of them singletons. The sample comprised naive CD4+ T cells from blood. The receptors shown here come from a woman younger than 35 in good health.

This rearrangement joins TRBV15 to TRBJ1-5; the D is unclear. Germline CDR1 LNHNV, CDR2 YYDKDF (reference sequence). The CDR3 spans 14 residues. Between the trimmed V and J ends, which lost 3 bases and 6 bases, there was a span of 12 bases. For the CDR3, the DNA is TGTGCCACCAGCAGGGGAGGCGAGGGTCAGCCCCAGCATTTT. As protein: CATSRGGEGQPQHF.

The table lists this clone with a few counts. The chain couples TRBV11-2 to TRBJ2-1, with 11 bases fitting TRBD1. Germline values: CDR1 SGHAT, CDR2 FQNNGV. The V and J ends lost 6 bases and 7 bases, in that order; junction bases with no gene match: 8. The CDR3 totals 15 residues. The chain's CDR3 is CASSPRRDRGNEQFF. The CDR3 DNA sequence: TGTGCCAGCAGTCCCCGCCGGGACAGGGGGAATGAGCAGTTCTTC. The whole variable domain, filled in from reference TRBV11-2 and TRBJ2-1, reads EAGVAQSPRYKIIEKRQSVAFWCNPISGHATLYWYQQILGQGPKLLIQFQNNGVVDDSQLPKDRFSAERLKGVDSTLKIQPAKLEDSAVYLCASSPRRDRGNEQFFGPGTRLTVL.

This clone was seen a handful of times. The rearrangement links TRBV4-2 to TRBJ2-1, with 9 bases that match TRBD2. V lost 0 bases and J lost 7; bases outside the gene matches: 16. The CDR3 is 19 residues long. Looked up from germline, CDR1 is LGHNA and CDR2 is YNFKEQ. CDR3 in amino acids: CASSQEGFYSGSRRNEQFF. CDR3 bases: TGTGCCAGCAGCCAAGAAGGGTTTTATAGCGGGAGCCGGCGAAATGAGCAGTTCTTC.

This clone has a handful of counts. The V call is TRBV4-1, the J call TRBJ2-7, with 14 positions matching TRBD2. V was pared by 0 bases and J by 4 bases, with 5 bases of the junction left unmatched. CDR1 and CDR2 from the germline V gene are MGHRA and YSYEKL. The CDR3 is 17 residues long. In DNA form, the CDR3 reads TGCGCCAGCAGCCAAGATTTGGGGACTAGCGGGAGATACGAGCAGTACTTC. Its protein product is CASSQDLGTSGRYEQYF.

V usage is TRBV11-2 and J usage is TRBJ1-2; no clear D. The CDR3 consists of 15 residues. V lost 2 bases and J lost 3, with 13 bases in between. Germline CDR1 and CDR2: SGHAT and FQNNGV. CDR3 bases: TGTGCCAGCAGCTTATCACTGCCAGGTTACTATGGCTACACCTTC. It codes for CASSLSLPGYYGYTF.

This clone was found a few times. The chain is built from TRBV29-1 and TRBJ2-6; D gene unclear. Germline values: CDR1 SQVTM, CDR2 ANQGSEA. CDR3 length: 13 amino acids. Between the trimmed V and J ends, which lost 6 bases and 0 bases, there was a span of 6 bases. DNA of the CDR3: TGCAGCGTCGTTCCCTCTGGGGCCAACGTCCTGACTTTC. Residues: CSVVPSGANVLTF.

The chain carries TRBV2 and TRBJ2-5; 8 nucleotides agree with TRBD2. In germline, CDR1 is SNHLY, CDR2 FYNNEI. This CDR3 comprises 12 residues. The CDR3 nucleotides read TGTGCTTCGGGGGGGGAACAAGAGACCCAGTACTTC. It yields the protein CASGGEQETQYF.

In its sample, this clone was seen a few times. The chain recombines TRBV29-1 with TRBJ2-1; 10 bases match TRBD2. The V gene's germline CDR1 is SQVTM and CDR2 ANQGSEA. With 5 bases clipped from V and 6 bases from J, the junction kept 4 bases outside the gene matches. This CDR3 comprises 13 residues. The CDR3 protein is CSVSRTSGNEQFF. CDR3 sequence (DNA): TGCAGCGTTTCGAGGACTAGCGGCAATGAGCAGTTCTTC.

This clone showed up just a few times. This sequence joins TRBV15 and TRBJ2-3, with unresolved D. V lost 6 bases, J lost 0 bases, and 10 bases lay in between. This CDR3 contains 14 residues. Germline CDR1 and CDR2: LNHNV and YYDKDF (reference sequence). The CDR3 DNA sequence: TGTGCCACCAGGGGCAGAGTTAGCACAGATACGCAGTATTTT. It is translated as CATRGRVSTDTQYF.

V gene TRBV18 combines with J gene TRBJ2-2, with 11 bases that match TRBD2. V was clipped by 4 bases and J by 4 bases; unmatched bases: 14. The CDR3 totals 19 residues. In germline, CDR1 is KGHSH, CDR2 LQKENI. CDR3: CASSLLPLAGGPGTGELFF. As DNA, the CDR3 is TGTGCCAGCTCACTACTACCCTTAGCGGGAGGGCCCGGCACCGGGGAGCTGTTTTTT.

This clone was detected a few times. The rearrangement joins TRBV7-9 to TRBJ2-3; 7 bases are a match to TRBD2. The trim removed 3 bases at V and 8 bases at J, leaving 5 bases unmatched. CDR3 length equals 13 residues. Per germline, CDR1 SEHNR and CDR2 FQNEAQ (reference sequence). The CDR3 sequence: CASSFRGGTTQYF. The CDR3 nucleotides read TGTGCCAGCAGCTTCCGGGGAGGGACTACGCAGTATTTT.

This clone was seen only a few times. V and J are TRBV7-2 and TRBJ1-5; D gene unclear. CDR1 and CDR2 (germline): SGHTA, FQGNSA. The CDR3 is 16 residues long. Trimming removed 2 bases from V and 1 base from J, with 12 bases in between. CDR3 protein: CASSLTPLLSNQPQHF. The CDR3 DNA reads TGTGCCAGCAGCTTAACCCCACTCTTGAGCAATCAGCCCCAGCATTTT.

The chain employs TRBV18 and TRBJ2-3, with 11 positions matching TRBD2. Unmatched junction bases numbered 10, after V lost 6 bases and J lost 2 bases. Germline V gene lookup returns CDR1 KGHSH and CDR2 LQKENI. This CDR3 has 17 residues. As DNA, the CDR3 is TGTGCCAGCTCCCCAGGGACTAGCGGAGAGATCACAGATACGCAGTATTTT. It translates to CASSPGTSGEITDTQYF. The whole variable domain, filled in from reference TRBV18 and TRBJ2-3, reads NAGVMQNPRHLVRRRGQEARLRCSPMKGHSHVYWYRQLPEEGLKFMVYLQKENIIDESGMPKERFSAEFPKEGPSILRIQQVVRGDSAAYFCASSPGTSGEITDTQYFGPGTRLTVL.

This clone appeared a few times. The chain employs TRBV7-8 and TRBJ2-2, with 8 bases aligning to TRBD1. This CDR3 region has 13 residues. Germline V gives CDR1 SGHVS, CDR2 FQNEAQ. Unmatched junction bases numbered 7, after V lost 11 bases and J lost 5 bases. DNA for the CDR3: TGTGCCTACTTCCGGGACAGGACCGGGGAGCTGTTTTTT. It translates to CAYFRDRTGELFF.

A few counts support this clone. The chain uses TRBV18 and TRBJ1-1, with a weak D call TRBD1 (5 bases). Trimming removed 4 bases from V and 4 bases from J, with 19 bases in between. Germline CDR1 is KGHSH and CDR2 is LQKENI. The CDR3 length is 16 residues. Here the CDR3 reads CASSLSTAAASTEAFF. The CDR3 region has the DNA TGTGCCAGCTCACTATCGACAGCAGCAGCTAGCACTGAAGCTTTCTTT.

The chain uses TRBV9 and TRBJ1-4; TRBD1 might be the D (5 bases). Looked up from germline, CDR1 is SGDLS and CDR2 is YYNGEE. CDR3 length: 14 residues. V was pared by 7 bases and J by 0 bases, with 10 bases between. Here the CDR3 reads CASAEQATNEKLFF. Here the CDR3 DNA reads TGTGCCAGCGCCGAACAGGCAACTAATGAAAAACTGTTTTTT. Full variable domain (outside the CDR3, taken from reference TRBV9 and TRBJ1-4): DSGVTQTPKHLITATGQRVTLRCSPRSGDLSVYWYQQSLDQGLQFLIQYYNGEERAKGNILERFSAQQFPDLHSELNLSSLELGDSALYFCASAEQATNEKLFFGSGTQLSVL.

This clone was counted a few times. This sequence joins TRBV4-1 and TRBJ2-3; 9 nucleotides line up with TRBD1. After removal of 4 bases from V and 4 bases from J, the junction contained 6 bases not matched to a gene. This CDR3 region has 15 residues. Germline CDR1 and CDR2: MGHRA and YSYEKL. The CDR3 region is CASSPQGARADTQYF. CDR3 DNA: TGCGCCAGCAGCCCACAGGGGGCGCGGGCAGATACGCAGTATTTT.

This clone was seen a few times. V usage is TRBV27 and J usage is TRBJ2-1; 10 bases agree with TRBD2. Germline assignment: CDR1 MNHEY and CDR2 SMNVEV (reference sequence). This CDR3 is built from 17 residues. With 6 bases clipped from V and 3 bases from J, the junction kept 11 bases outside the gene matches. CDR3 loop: CASSPGASGGGYNEQFF. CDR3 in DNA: TGTGCCAGCAGCCCCGGGGCTAGCGGGGGTGGCTACAATGAGCAGTTCTTC.

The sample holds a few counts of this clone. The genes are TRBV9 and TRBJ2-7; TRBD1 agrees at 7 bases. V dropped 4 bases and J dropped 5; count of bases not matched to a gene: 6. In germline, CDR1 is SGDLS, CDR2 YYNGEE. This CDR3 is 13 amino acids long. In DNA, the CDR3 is TGTGCCAGCAGCCGACAAGACAGGGACGAGCAGTACTTC. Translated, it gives CASSRQDRDEQYF.